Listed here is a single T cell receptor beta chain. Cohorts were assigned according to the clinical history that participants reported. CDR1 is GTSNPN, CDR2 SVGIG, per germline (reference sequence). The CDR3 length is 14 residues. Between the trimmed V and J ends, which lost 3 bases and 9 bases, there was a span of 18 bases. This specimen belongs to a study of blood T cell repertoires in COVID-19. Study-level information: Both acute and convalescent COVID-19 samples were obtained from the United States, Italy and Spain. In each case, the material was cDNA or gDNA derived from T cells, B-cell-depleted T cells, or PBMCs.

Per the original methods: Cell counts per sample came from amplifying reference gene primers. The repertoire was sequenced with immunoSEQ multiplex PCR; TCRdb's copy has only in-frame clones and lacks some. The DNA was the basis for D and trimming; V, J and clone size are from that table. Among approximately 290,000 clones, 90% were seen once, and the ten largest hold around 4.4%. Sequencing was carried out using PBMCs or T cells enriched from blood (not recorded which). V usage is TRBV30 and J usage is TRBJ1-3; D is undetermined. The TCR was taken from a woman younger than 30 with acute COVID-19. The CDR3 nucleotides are TGTGCCTGGAGACAGTCAGCTTCAGATGGCACCATATATTTT. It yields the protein CAWRQSASDGTIYF.